What follows is one T cell receptor (beta chain) and its context. As yet, its antigen is unknown. The sample comes from a study of T cell responses to AZD1222 COVID-19 vaccine. Study conclusions and caveats: Baseline serostatus was positive in only a handful of AZD1222 recipients. Among the donors, most were white British and more were female, and clonal diversity was possibly underestimated.

Only in-frame clones appear in the TCRdb table, and some are missing; sequencing was by immunoSEQ multiplex PCR. This sample yields about 98,000 clones, of which 88% are seen a single time; approximately 5.5% belongs to the top ten. Material: peripheral blood, obtained on day 0 of AZD1222 vaccination. The receptor was isolated from an adult in good health.

The CDR3 DNA sequence: TGTGCCAGCAGCTTGGCTCCACTTAGCACAGATACGCAGTATTTT. Protein sequence: CASSLAPLSTDTQYF. The genes are TRBV5-4 and TRBJ2-3; D gene uncertain. V dropped 0 bases and J dropped 0 bases, with 8 bases sitting between them. CDR1 and CDR2 from the germline V gene are SGHNT and YYREEE (reference sequence). The CDR3 consists of 15 residues.